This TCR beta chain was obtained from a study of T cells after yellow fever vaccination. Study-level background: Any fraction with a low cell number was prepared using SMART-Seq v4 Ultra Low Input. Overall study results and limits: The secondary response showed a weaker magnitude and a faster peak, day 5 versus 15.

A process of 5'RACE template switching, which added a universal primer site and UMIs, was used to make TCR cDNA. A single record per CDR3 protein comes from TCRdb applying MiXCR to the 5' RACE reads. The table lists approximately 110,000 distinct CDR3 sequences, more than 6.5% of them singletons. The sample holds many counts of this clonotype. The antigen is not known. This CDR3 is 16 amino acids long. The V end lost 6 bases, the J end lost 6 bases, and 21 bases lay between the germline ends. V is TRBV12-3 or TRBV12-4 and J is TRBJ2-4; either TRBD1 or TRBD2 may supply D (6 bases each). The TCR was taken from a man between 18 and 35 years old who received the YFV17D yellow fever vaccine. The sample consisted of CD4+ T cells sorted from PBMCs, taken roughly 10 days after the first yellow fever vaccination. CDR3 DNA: TGTGCCAGCAGCGTCTCTTCCGGGGGCCTACTAAACATTCAGTACTTC. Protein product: CASSVSSGGLLNIQYF.